Each of the 21 T cell receptor beta chains below was sequenced from the same sample in a study of identical twins. A single record per CDR3 protein comes from TCRdb applying MiXCR to the 5' RACE reads. This sample has 1.5 million to 2 million distinct CDR3 sequences, with roughly 35% found just once. Sequencing was done on a sample of cord blood. These receptors all come from a newborn girl in good health.

The count of this clonotype is one. The chain links TRBV7-9 to TRBJ1-1, with TRBD1 as a possible D gene (5 bases). The V gene lost 1 base and the J gene lost 5 bases, with 11 bases spanning the gap. The CDR3 consists of 14 residues. Germline V lookup: CDR1 SEHNR, CDR2 FQNEAQ (reference sequence). CDR3 in DNA: TGTGCCAGCAGCTTAGGCTCGGGGGAAACTGAAGCTTTCTTT. Encoded protein: CASSLGSGETEAFF.

In its sample, this clonotype was seen a few times. An end of the junction does not agree with germline; a read error may underlie this. The rearrangement joins TRBV15 to TRBJ2-4; 7 positions match TRBD2. Germline CDR1 and CDR2: LNHNV and YYDKDF (reference sequence). This CDR3 has 14 amino acids. CDR3 sequence (DNA): TGTGCCACCAGCATGCGACTAGCCAAAACCATTCAGTACTTC. Protein sequence: CATSMRLAKTIQYF.

In its sample, this clonotype was seen a few times. The gene calls are TRBV4-2 and TRBJ2-3, with 10 nucleotides matching TRBD2. Germline values: CDR1 LGHNA, CDR2 YNFKEQ. Trimming removed 5 bases from V and 5 bases from J; junction bases left unmatched: 7. The CDR3 runs 15 residues. In DNA, the CDR3 is TGTGCCAGCAGCTTCACTAGCGGGGCCCGAGATACGCAGTATTTT. Translated: CASSFTSGARDTQYF.

V gene TRBV27 combines with J gene TRBJ2-4, with no clear D. The end of the DNA is better explained by TRBJ2-7, so the J call may be wrong. This CDR3 has 12 residues. CDR1 is MNHEY, CDR2 SMNVEV, per germline (reference sequence). As DNA, the CDR3 is TGTGCCAGCAGTTTTTCTTCCGGCGAGCAGTACTTC. It codes for CASSFSSGEQYF.

The J gene is TRBJ1-2, the V gene TRBV25-1; the D gene is possibly TRBD1 (5 bases). V lost 7 bases and J 1 base, leaving 16 bases between the germline ends. The CDR3 extends over 15 amino acids. Germline V gene sequence: CDR1 MGHDK, CDR2 SYGVNS. CDR3 sequence (DNA): TGTGCCAGCACCCCCGGGACCTCCCTTAACTATGGCTACACCTTC. Its protein is CASTPGTSLNYGYTF.

This clonotype was counted once. The chain employs TRBV18 and TRBJ2-2; 9 bases line up with TRBD1. The trim removed 3 bases at V and 3 bases at J, leaving 5 bases unmatched. The CDR3 sequence is 16 residues long. Germline V lookup: CDR1 KGHSH, CDR2 LQKENI. The CDR3 DNA sequence: TGTGCCAGCTCACCTATCGGGACAGGGTACACCGGGGAGCTGTTTTTT. This codes for CASSPIGTGYTGELFF.

This clonotype was observed at least ten times. The CDR3 loop is CASSLVGGPTDTQYF. The CDR3 DNA is TGCGCCAGCAGCTTGGTGGGGGGGCCCACAGATACGCAGTATTTT. V is TRBV5-1 and J is TRBJ2-3; tentatively, D is TRBD2 (7 bases). The V and J ends lost 0 bases and 2 bases respectively, with 10 bases between them. This CDR3 spans 15 amino acids. Germline assignment: CDR1 SGHRS and CDR2 YFSETQ.

The chain uses TRBV9 and TRBJ2-1; 8 bases align to TRBD2. V lost 3 bases to trimming and J lost 9 bases; unmatched junction nucleotides: 8. This CDR3 has 14 residues. Germline V gene sequence: CDR1 SGDLS, CDR2 YYNGEE. Here the CDR3 reads CASSETSERIEQFF. CDR3 bases: TGTGCCAGCAGCGAGACTAGCGAGAGGATTGAGCAGTTCTTC.

The chain has TRBV12-3 or TRBV12-4 and TRBJ2-5; TRBD1 is a possible D gene (5 bases). This CDR3 spans 14 amino acids. V was pared by 3 bases and J by 2 bases, with 10 bases between. The CDR3 is CASSFQGQQETQYF. Here the CDR3 DNA reads TGTGCCAGCAGTTTCCAAGGACAACAAGAGACCCAGTACTTC.

This clonotype occurred a few times. The chain is built from TRBV10-3 and TRBJ2-1; weak D call: TRBD1 (6 bases). Trimming shortened V by 2 bases and J by 4 bases, and 12 bases separated the two germline ends. Germline V gives CDR1 ENHRY, CDR2 SYGVKD. This CDR3 has 15 residues. The DNA of the CDR3 is TGTGCCATCAGTGAGAGGTCGGGACAATACAATGAGCAGTTCTTC. This codes for CAISERSGQYNEQFF.

The chain combines TRBV14 with TRBJ2-1; TRBD1 or TRBD2 may be the D gene (5 bases each). Germline V lookup: CDR1 SGHDN, CDR2 FVKESK. V lost 4 bases and J lost 7, with 17 bases in between. This CDR3 region has 15 residues. CDR3 loop: CASSPRGQFRNEQFF. In DNA form, the CDR3 reads TGTGCCAGCAGCCCGAGGGGTCAGTTTAGAAATGAGCAGTTCTTC.

The V and J genes are TRBV5-1 and TRBJ2-2; TRBD1 matches 7 bases. This CDR3 contains 17 residues. The V segment lost 1 base and the J segment 5 bases; nucleotides outside the gene matches: 11. CDR1 and CDR2 (germline): SGHRS, YFSETQ. The CDR3: CASSLRPGTVITGELFF. The CDR3 coding sequence is TGCGCCAGCAGCTTGAGGCCTGGGACAGTAATTACCGGGGAGCTGTTTTTT.

This clonotype was counted only a few times. The chain uses TRBV27 and TRBJ2-7; TRBD2 matches 11 bases. Losses at the gene ends were 4 bases for V and 3 bases for J; bases not matched to a gene: 5. Germline CDR1 reads MNHEY; CDR2 reads SMNVEV (reference sequence). This CDR3 comprises 15 residues. Here the CDR3 reads CASSSLSGGVYEQYF. CDR3 DNA: TGTGCCAGCAGTTCCCTTAGCGGGGGGGTCTACGAGCAGTACTTC.

In regard to this clonotype: A much larger clone sits a single nucleotide away, making a read error possible. The V gene is TRBV12-3 or TRBV12-4, the J gene TRBJ2-1; 10 nucleotides align to TRBD2. The assigned J gene may be wrong: the sequence end matches TRBJ2-7 better. The CDR3 covers 18 residues. The CDR3 DNA follows: TGTGCCAGCAGTTTGTTTCGGACTAGCGGTGGGTCCTACAATGAGCAGTACTTC. Its translation is CASSLFRTSGGSYNEQYF.

The chain uses TRBV28 and TRBJ2-7, with D possibly called TRBD1 or TRBD2 (6 bases each). The assigned J gene may be wrong: the sequence end matches TRBJ2-5 better. This CDR3 has 13 residues. From germline, CDR1 is MDHEN and CDR2 SYDVKM. The CDR3 DNA is TGTGCCAGCACTGGAGGGGGGCGGGAGACCCAGTACTTC. Translation gives CASTGGGRETQYF.

The V call is TRBV29-1, the J call TRBJ2-1, with 14 bases that match TRBD2. V shed 7 bases and J 7 bases; nucleotides not matched to a gene: 6. CDR3 length: 14 amino acids. CDR1 and CDR2 (germline): SQVTM, ANQGSEA. The CDR3 loop reads CSGQGTSGSNEQFF. For the CDR3, the DNA is TGCAGCGGACAAGGGACTAGCGGGAGTAATGAGCAGTTCTTC.

With respect to this clonotype: It may be a read error: a sequence one base away is much more abundant. The chain's CDR3 is CAGSQDGSETQYF. DNA of the CDR3: TGTGCCGGCAGCCAAGATGGGTCGGAGACCCAGTACTTC. The chain couples TRBV14 to TRBJ2-7; D remains ambiguous. The J call may be faulty, since TRBJ2-5 better matches the DNA end. Germline V gene sequence: CDR1 SGHDN, CDR2 FVKESK. The CDR3 consists of 13 residues.

The chain uses TRBV27 and TRBJ2-7, with D possibly being TRBD2 (6 bases). The CDR3 covers 16 residues. CDR1 is MNHEY and CDR2 is SMNVEV in the germline V gene (reference sequence). The ends were cut back, 7 bases at V and 7 bases at J, with 26 bases in the middle. Here the CDR3 DNA reads TGTGCCAGCAACCCCTGGGGGGACTCGGGTTACAGAGAGCAGTACTTC. It is translated as CASNPWGDSGYREQYF.

The sample holds a few counts of this clonotype. The rearrangement links TRBV20-1 to TRBJ1-5; 8 positions match TRBD1. After removal of 4 bases from V and 9 bases from J, the junction contained 11 bases not matched to a gene. The CDR3 runs to 14 residues. Germline V lookup: CDR1 DFQATT, CDR2 SNEGSKA (reference sequence). CDR3: CSATDREYARPQHF. The CDR3 DNA sequence: TGCAGTGCTACGGACAGGGAGTATGCTCGGCCCCAGCATTTT.

The chain employs TRBV12-3 or TRBV12-4 and TRBJ2-5; 12 nucleotides line up with TRBD2. The CDR3 totals 15 residues. V lost 3 bases to trimming and J lost 5 bases; unmatched junction nucleotides: 4. The chain's CDR3 is CASSLASGRVETQYF. The DNA of the CDR3 is TGTGCCAGCAGTTTGGCTAGCGGGAGGGTTGAGACCCAGTACTTC.

V is TRBV27 and J is TRBJ1-6, with 8 bases that match TRBD1. Per germline, CDR1 MNHEY and CDR2 SMNVEV (reference sequence). This CDR3 contains 15 residues. The junction had 7 bases not matched to a gene; V was cut back by 3 bases and J by 9 bases. CDR3 protein: CASSFSQGASSPLHF. Here the CDR3 DNA reads TGTGCCAGCAGTTTCTCTCAGGGGGCGAGTTCACCCCTCCACTTT.